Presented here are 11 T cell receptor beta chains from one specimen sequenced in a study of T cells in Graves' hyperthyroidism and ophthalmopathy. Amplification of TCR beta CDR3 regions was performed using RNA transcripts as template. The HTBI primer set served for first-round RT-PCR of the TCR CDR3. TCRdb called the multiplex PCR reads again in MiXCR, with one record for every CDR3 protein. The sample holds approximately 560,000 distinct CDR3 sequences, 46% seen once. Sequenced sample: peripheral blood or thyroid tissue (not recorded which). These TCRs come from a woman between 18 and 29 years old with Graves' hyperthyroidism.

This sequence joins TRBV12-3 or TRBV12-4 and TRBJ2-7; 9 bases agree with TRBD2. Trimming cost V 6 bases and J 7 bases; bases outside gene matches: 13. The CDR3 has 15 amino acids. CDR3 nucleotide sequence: TGTGCCAGCAGCGTAGAACCCGGGACTAGCCGTGAGCAGTACTTC. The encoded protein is CASSVEPGTSREQYF.

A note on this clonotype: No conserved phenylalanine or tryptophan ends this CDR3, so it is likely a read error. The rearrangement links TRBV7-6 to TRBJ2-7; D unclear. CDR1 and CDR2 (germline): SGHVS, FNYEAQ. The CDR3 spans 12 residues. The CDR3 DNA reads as TGCGCCAGCAGGAAAAGTTTCTACGAGCAGTACCTC. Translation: CASRKSFYEQYL.

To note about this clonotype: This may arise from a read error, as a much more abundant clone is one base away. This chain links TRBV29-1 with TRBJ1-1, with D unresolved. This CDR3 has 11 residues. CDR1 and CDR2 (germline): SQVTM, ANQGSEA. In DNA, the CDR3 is TGCAGTGCTCCCGGGAACACTGAAGCTTCCTTT. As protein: CSAPGNTEASF.

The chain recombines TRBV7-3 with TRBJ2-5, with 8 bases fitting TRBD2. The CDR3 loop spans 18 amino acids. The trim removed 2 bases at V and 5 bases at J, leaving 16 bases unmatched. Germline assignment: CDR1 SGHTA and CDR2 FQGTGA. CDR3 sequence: CASSLDPPAGGGLETQYF. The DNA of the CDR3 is TGTGCCAGCAGCTTAGATCCCCCGGCGGGAGGAGGGCTGGAGACCCAGTACTTC.

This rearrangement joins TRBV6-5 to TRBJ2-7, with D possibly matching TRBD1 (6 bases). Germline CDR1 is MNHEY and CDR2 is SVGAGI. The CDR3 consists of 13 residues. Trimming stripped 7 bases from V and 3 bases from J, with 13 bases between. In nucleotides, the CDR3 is TGTGCCAGCAATGAGGACAGTTACTACGAGCAGTACTTC. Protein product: CASNEDSYYEQYF.

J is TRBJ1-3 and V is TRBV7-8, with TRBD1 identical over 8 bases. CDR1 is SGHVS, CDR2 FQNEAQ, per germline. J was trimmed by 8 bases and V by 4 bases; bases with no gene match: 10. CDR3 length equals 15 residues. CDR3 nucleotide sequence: TGTGCCAGCAGCTACGACAGGGGTTCATCGGACACCATATATTTT. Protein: CASSYDRGSSDTIYF.

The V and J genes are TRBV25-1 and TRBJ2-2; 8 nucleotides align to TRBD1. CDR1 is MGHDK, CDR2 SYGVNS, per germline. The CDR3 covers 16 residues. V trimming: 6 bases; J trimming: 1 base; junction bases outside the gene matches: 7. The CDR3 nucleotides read TGTGCCAGCAGCGAGTTCGGGACAGGGAACACCGGGGAGCTGTTTTTT. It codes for CASSEFGTGNTGELFF.

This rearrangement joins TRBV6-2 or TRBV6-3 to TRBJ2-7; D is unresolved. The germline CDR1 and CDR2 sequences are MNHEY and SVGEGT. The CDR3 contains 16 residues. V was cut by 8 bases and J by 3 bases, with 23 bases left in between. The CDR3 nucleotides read TGTGCCAGCCGTTTGGTAAAAGGGCTAAGGAACTACGAGCAGTACTTC. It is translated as CASRLVKGLRNYEQYF.

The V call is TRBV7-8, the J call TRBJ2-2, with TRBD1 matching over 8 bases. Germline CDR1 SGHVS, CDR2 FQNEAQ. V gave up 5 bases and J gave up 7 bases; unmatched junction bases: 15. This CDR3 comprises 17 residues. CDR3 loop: CASSQDWTRGRFGELFF. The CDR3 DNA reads TGTGCCAGCAGCCAAGATTGGACCAGGGGGCGCTTCGGGGAGCTGTTTTTT.

The CDR3 spells CASRRAGANVLTF. CDR3 nucleotides: TGTGCCAGCAGGCGGGCTGGGGCCAACGTCCTGACTTTC. J is TRBJ2-6 and V is TRBV7-9; maybe TRBD2 (5 bases). Germline V lookup: CDR1 SEHNR, CDR2 FQNEAQ (reference sequence). The CDR3 covers 13 residues. The V end was cut by 6 bases, the J end by 2 bases, with 5 bases between.

CDR3 amino acids: CASSQNKETQYF. The CDR3 DNA is TGTGCCAGCAGCCAGAATAAAGAGACCCAGTACTTC. V usage is TRBV16 and J usage is TRBJ2-5; D is unclear. V was clipped by 3 bases and J by 3 bases, with 5 bases between them. The CDR3 spans 12 residues. Germline-derived CDR1 and CDR2 are KGHSY and FQNENV.